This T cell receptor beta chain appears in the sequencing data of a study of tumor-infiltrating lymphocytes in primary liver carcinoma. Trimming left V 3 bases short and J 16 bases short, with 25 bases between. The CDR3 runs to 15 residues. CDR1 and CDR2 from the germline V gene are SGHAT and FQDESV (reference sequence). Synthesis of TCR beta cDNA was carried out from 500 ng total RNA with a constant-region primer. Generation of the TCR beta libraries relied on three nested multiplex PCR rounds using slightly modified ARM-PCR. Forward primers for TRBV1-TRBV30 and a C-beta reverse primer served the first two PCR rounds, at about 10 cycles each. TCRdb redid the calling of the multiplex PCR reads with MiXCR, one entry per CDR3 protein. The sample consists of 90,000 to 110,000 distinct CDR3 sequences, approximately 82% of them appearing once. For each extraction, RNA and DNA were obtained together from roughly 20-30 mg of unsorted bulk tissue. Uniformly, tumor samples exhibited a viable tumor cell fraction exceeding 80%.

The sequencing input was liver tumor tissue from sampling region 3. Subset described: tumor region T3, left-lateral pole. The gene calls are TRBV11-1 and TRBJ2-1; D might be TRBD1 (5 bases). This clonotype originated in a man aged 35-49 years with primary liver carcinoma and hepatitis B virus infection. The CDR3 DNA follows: TGTGCCAGCAGCTTCCAAGGACCGCTGGACAATGTGCAATTCTTC. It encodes CASSFQGPLDNVQFF. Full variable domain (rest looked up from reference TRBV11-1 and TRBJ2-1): EAEVAQSPRYKITEKSQAVAFWCDPISGHATLYWYRQILGQGPELLVQFQDESVVDDSQLPKDRFSAERLKGVDSTLKIQPAELGDSAMYLCASSFQGPLDNVQFFGPGTRLTVL.